The 28 T cell receptor beta chains presented below share a single source sample, sequenced in a study of cytomegalovirus exposure and HLA in healthy donors (dated by TCRdb to about 2017). To prepare the library, the immunoSEQ multiplex PCR assay was applied. For the multiplex PCR, a mixture combining 60 forward primers for TCR Vbeta segments and 13 reverse primers for TCR Jbeta segments was used. The source is immuneACCESS, and TCRdb retained only in-frame sequences with V and J called. Part of the clones is not carried over; for the studies checked, unresolved V genes explain less than half of this, and the remainder is unexplained. The sample has about 190,000 clones on record, under 85% of them singletons. 1.5% to 2% of the sample lies in the top ten. The sequencing sample was made of PBMCs. Every receptor here comes from a woman under 30 in good health and CMV-seronegative.

The chain combines TRBV7-9 with TRBJ1-1; TRBD1 matches 7 bases. The CDR3 has 13 residues. The trim removed 3 bases at V and 4 bases at J, leaving 2 bases unmatched. Germline V CDR1 and CDR2: SEHNR, FQNEAQ (reference sequence). In nucleotides, the CDR3 is TGTGCCAGCAGCTTCCAGGGGGTCACTGAAGCTTTCTTT. This translates into CASSFQGVTEAFF. Drawing the rest from reference TRBV7-9 and TRBJ1-1, the complete variable domain is DTGVSQNPRHKITKRGQNVTFRCDPISEHNRLYWYRQTLGQGPEFLTYFQNEAQLEKSRLLSDRFSAERPKGSFSTLEIQRTEQGDSAMYLCASSFQGVTEAFFGQGTRLTVV.

The chain carries TRBV27 and TRBJ2-1; D is perhaps TRBD1 (5 bases). The CDR3 is made up of 14 amino acids. V was cut by 7 bases and J by 4 bases, with 14 bases left in between. The germline CDR1 and CDR2 sequences are MNHEY and SMNVEV (reference sequence). The CDR3 protein is CASTLGAGYNEQFF. The CDR3 DNA reads as TGTGCCAGCACCCTAGGTGCAGGGTACAATGAGCAGTTCTTC.

The chain carries TRBV2 and TRBJ1-2; 8 nucleotides match TRBD1. V trimming: 6 bases; J trimming: 2 bases; junction bases outside the gene matches: 11. This CDR3 spans 16 amino acids. Germline CDR1 reads SNHLY; CDR2 reads FYNNEI. CDR3 protein: CASSLTPTGANYGYTF. CDR3 coding DNA: TGTGCCAGCAGCTTAACACCGACAGGGGCCAACTATGGCTACACCTTC. Drawing the rest from reference TRBV2 and TRBJ1-2, the complete variable domain is EPEVTQTPSHQVTQMGQEVILRCVPISNHLYFYWYRQILGQKVEFLVSFYNNEISEKSEIFDDQFSVERPDGSNFTLKIRSTKLEDSAMYFCASSLTPTGANYGYTFGSGTRLTVV.

This CDR3 reads CASSLDVSSGNTIYF. The DNA for the CDR3 is TGTGCCAGCAGCTTAGACGTTAGCTCTGGAAACACCATATATTTT. The chain employs TRBV7-9 and TRBJ1-3; D is unresolved. The CDR3 runs 15 residues. CDR1 and CDR2 from the germline V gene are SEHNR and FQNEAQ (reference sequence). The V and J ends lost 1 base and 0 bases respectively, with 7 bases between them.

This chain connects TRBV27 to TRBJ1-2; TRBD1 is a possible D gene (5 bases). V lost 0 bases and J 1 base, leaving 9 bases between the germline ends. CDR1 is MNHEY, CDR2 SMNVEV, per germline (reference sequence). This CDR3 is built from 15 residues. Written as DNA, the CDR3 is TGTGCCAGCAGTTTATCATGGCAGGGTAACTATGGCTACACCTTC. Translation: CASSLSWQGNYGYTF.

V gene TRBV28 combines with J gene TRBJ2-7; 7 nucleotides align to TRBD1. The J segment lost 2 bases and the V segment lost 9 bases, leaving 10 bases of the junction unmatched. This CDR3 spans 14 amino acids. Germline CDR1 is MDHEN and CDR2 is SYDVKM. Here the CDR3 reads CASSGLGQTYEQYF. In DNA form, the CDR3 reads TGTGCCAGTTCTGGGCTGGGACAGACCTACGAGCAGTACTTC.

The chain joins TRBV7-9 to TRBJ2-2; 16 positions match TRBD2. Per germline, CDR1 SEHNR and CDR2 FQNEAQ (reference sequence). With 0 bases clipped from V and 0 bases from J, the junction kept 1 base outside the gene matches. The CDR3 totals 19 residues. In DNA, the CDR3 is TGTGCCAGCAGCTTAGCCGGGACTAGCGGGAGGGCGAACACCGGGGAGCTGTTTTTT. Protein sequence: CASSLAGTSGRANTGELFF.

The V and J genes are TRBV27 and TRBJ2-2; a weak D match, TRBD1 (6 bases). The CDR3 extends over 13 amino acids. With 3 bases removed from V and 7 bases from J, the gap between germline ends came to 9 bases. Germline V gene sequence: CDR1 MNHEY, CDR2 SMNVEV (reference sequence). This CDR3 reads CASSFRGDGELFF. The DNA for the CDR3 is TGTGCCAGCAGTTTCAGGGGCGACGGGGAGCTGTTTTTT.

V is TRBV19 and J is TRBJ2-1, with TRBD1 matching 8 bases. CDR1 LNHDA and CDR2 SQIVND come from the germline V gene (reference sequence). V lost 3 bases and J lost 8; bases outside the gene matches: 6. The CDR3 is 14 residues long. The CDR3 reads CASSIETGVDEQFF. CDR3 nucleotides: TGTGCCAGTAGTATCGAGACAGGGGTCGATGAGCAGTTCTTC.

This sequence joins TRBV15 and TRBJ2-5, with 8 positions matching TRBD1. Germline CDR1 and CDR2: LNHNV and YYDKDF (reference sequence). After removal of 0 bases from V and 6 bases from J, the junction contained 9 bases not matched to a gene. The length of the CDR3 is 16 residues. The DNA of the CDR3 is TGTGCCACCAGCAGAGATTTGACAGGGGTGATAAAGACCCAGTACTTC. Amino acids: CATSRDLTGVIKTQYF. Filled out from reference TRBV15 and TRBJ2-5, the complete variable domain reads DAMVIQNPRYQVTQFGKPVTLSCSQTLNHNVMYWYQQKSSQAPKLLFHYYDKDFNNEADTPDNFQSRRPNTSFCFLDIRSPGLGDTAMYLCATSRDLTGVIKTQYFGPGTRLLVL.

The CDR3 is CASSPGTGNSPLHF. CDR3 bases: TGTGCCAGCAGTCCAGGGACAGGGAATTCACCCCTCCACTTT. V and J are TRBV27 and TRBJ1-6, with 9 bases matching TRBD1. Germline V gene lookup returns CDR1 MNHEY and CDR2 SMNVEV (reference sequence). V was pared by 5 bases and J by 7 bases, with 3 bases of the junction left unmatched. The CDR3 consists of 14 residues.

Only one count was recorded for this clone. The chain recombines TRBV13 with TRBJ2-5; 13 bases agree with TRBD2. V shed 2 bases and J 4 bases; nucleotides not matched to a gene: 13. Germline CDR1 reads PRHDT; CDR2 reads FYEKMQ (reference sequence). The CDR3 totals 19 residues. For the CDR3, the DNA is TGTGCCAGCAGCTTATTGTCCCCGACTAGCGGGGGGCTAAGAGAGACCCAGTACTTC. As protein: CASSLLSPTSGGLRETQYF. Full variable domain (outside the CDR3, taken from reference TRBV13 and TRBJ2-5): AAGVIQSPRHLIKEKRETATLKCYPIPRHDTVYWYQQGPGQDPQFLISFYEKMQSDKGSIPDRFSAQQFSDYHSELNMSSLELGDSALYFCASSLLSPTSGGLRETQYFGPGTRLLVL.

The chain is built from TRBV7-2 and TRBJ2-1; tentative D call: TRBD1 (5 bases). This CDR3 comprises 13 residues. V was clipped by 4 bases and J by 4 bases, with 8 bases between them. The V gene's germline CDR1 is SGHTA and CDR2 FQGNSA. For the CDR3, the DNA is TGTGCCAGCAGCTGGGGCCCATACAATGAGCAGTTCTTC. Amino acids: CASSWGPYNEQFF.

The V gene is TRBV4-1, the J gene TRBJ1-5, with TRBD1 matching 8 bases. The CDR3 runs to 17 residues. CDR1 and CDR2 (germline): MGHRA, YSYEKL. After removal of 4 bases from V and 0 bases from J, the junction contained 8 bases not matched to a gene. CDR3 in amino acids: CASSRILTGDSNQPQHF. The CDR3 DNA reads TGCGCCAGCAGCCGAATTCTGACAGGGGATAGCAATCAGCCCCAGCATTTT.

The table lists this clone with a few counts. The chain is built from TRBV7-9 and TRBJ2-1, with 10 bases aligning to TRBD1. The CDR3 consists of 14 residues. The germline CDR1 and CDR2 sequences are SEHNR and FQNEAQ (reference sequence). V lost 1 base and J lost 8; bases outside the gene matches: 2. The CDR3 reads CASSLGTGGYEQFF. The CDR3 DNA reads TGTGCCAGCAGCTTAGGGACAGGGGGTTATGAGCAGTTCTTC.

This clone was counted once. The chain carries TRBV27 and TRBJ2-1, with D possibly being TRBD1 (5 bases). V lost 3 bases and J 0 bases, leaving 9 bases between the germline ends. The length of the CDR3 is 15 residues. From germline, CDR1 is MNHEY and CDR2 SMNVEV (reference sequence). The CDR3 DNA follows: TGTGCCAGCAGTTTTGAGGACACCTCCTACAATGAGCAGTTCTTC. Its protein product is CASSFEDTSYNEQFF.

The chain is built from TRBV11-2 and TRBJ2-1; D gene ambiguous. Germline V gives CDR1 SGHAT, CDR2 FQNNGV. V was shortened by 0 bases and J by 8 bases, with 11 bases between the two germline ends. The CDR3 loop spans 14 amino acids. In nucleotides, the CDR3 is TGTGCCAGCAGCTTAGACCAGTACAGCTATGAGCAGTTCTTC. It specifies CASSLDQYSYEQFF.

This sequence joins TRBV19 and TRBJ1-1; the match to TRBD1 covers 7 bases. Per germline, CDR1 LNHDA and CDR2 SQIVND (reference sequence). The V segment lost 4 bases and the J segment 3 bases; nucleotides outside the gene matches: 5. This CDR3 region has 14 residues. The CDR3 coding sequence is TGTGCCAGTAGTACCGGACAGGTCTACACTGAAGCTTTCTTT. Its protein product is CASSTGQVYTEAFF.

The gene calls are TRBV7-9 and TRBJ2-5, with 11 bases aligning to TRBD2. The germline CDR1 and CDR2 sequences are SEHNR and FQNEAQ (reference sequence). V was pared by 3 bases and J by 2 bases, with 8 bases of the junction left unmatched. The CDR3 totals 17 residues. The CDR3 DNA follows: TGTGCCAGCAGCTTCGGACTAGCGGGCGATCGGCAAGAGACCCAGTACTTC. Protein: CASSFGLAGDRQETQYF.

This chain links TRBV5-1 with TRBJ2-7; D might be TRBD2 (6 bases). The germline V gene has CDR1 SGHRS and CDR2 YFSETQ. Trimming pared 0 bases from V and 0 bases from J, leaving 16 bases between. This CDR3 spans 17 amino acids. The CDR3 reads CASSLGVSGLSSYEQYF. In DNA, the CDR3 is TGCGCCAGCAGCTTGGGGGTATCGGGACTCTCCTCCTACGAGCAGTACTTC.

This chain links TRBV6-1 with TRBJ1-3; D is ambiguous. V was cut by 3 bases and J by 3 bases, with 12 bases left in between. CDR1 and CDR2 from the germline V gene are MNHNS and SASEGT. The length of the CDR3 is 15 residues. CDR3 in amino acids: CASSDAGVVGNTIYF. CDR3 nucleotide sequence: TGTGCCAGCAGTGATGCGGGAGTAGTTGGAAACACCATATATTTT.

The chain combines TRBV27 with TRBJ2-7, with 12 nucleotides matching TRBD2. V lost 2 bases to trimming and J lost 4 bases; unmatched junction nucleotides: 15. The germline V gene has CDR1 MNHEY and CDR2 SMNVEV (reference sequence). This CDR3 has 19 residues. The CDR3 DNA reads as TGTGCCAGCAGTTTAAGGGCGCCCCTAGCGGGAGGGCTCGGTTACGAGCAGTACTTC. It specifies CASSLRAPLAGGLGYEQYF.

The gene calls are TRBV19 and TRBJ1-2; the D gene is possibly TRBD1 (5 bases). The CDR3 consists of 14 residues. Per germline, CDR1 LNHDA and CDR2 SQIVND (reference sequence). Trimming stripped 4 bases from V and 3 bases from J, with 12 bases between. CDR3 DNA: TGTGCCAGTAGTACCACCGGGACTGACTATGGCTACACCTTC. Protein product: CASSTTGTDYGYTF.

A single count supports this clone. The CDR3 is CSAPAGQLLNTEAFF. DNA for the CDR3: TGCAGCGCCCCGGCGGGACAGCTTTTGAACACTGAAGCTTTCTTT. The gene calls are TRBV29-1 and TRBJ1-1; 7 positions agree with TRBD1. The germline V gene has CDR1 SQVTM and CDR2 ANQGSEA. V shed 7 bases and J 0 bases; nucleotides not matched to a gene: 11. The length of the CDR3 is 15 residues.

CDR3 nucleotide sequence: TGTGCCAGCAGTTTGCGGGGAGTCCAAGAGACCCAGTACTTC. Protein sequence: CASSLRGVQETQYF. This chain uses TRBV27 with TRBJ2-5, with a possible D match to TRBD2 (6 bases). Germline V gene sequence: CDR1 MNHEY, CDR2 SMNVEV (reference sequence). The CDR3 covers 14 residues. The ends were cut back, 3 bases at V and 1 base at J, with 9 bases in the middle.

A note on this clone: Other DNA variants within this sample encode the same CDR3. The V gene is TRBV30, the J gene TRBJ1-1; D call uncertain. The CDR3 runs to 13 residues. Trimming took 0 bases from V and 3 from J, leaving 8 bases between them. Germline V gene data show CDR1 as GTSNPN and CDR2 as SVGIG (reference sequence). This chain's CDR3 is CAWSVNRDTEAFF. The CDR3 coding sequence is TGTGCCTGGAGTGTAAACCGGGACACTGAAGCTTTCTTT.

V usage is TRBV9 and J usage is TRBJ2-7, with TRBD2 matching over 7 bases. The CDR3 loop spans 16 amino acids. Germline CDR1 SGDLS, CDR2 YYNGEE. Losses at the gene ends were 10 bases for V and 2 bases for J; bases not matched to a gene: 18. The CDR3 here is CARGASGVNLTYEQYF. Written as DNA, the CDR3 is TGTGCCCGGGGCGCCAGCGGGGTGAATCTTACCTACGAGCAGTACTTC. The variable domain in full, with the rest retrieved from reference TRBV9 and TRBJ2-7, is DSGVTQTPKHLITATGQRVTLRCSPRSGDLSVYWYQQSLDQGLQFLIQYYNGEERAKGNILERFSAQQFPDLHSELNLSSLELGDSALYFCARGASGVNLTYEQYFGPGTRLTVT.

This clone was detected a few times. J is TRBJ1-5 and V is TRBV6-1, with TRBD1 matching over 7 bases. The CDR3 length is 15 residues. V lost 4 bases, J lost 6 bases, and 9 bases stayed unmatched. Germline CDR1 MNHNS, CDR2 SASEGT. CDR3 DNA: TGTGCCAGCAGTGGTTATGACAGGGTGGTTCAGCCCCAGCATTTT. It is translated as CASSGYDRVVQPQHF.